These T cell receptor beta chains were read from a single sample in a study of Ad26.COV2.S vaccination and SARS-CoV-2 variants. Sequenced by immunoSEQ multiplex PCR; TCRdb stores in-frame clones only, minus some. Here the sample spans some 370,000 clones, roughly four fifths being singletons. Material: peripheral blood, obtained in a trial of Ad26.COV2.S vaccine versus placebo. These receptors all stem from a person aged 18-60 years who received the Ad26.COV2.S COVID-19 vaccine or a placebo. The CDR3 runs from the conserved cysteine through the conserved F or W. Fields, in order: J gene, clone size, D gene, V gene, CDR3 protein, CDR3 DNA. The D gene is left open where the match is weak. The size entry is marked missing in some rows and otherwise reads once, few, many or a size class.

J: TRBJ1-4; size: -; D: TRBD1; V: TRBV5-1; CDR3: CASSLRQGGSNEKLFF; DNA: TGCGCCAGCAGCTTGAGACAGGGGGGTTCTAATGAAAAACTGTTTTTT
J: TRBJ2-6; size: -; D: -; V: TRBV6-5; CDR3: CASSLNPGANVLTF; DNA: TGTGCCAGCAGTTTAAACCCTGGGGCCAACGTCCTGACTTTC
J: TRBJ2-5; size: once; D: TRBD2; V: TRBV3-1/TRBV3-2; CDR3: CASSRSGSETQYF; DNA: TGTGCCAGCAGCCGCAGCGGGAGCGAGACCCAGTACTTC
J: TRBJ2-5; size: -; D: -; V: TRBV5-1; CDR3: CASSSQQGRETQYF; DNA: TGCGCCAGCAGCTCCCAACAGGGTCGAGAGACCCAGTACTTC
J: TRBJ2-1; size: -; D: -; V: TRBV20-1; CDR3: CSASDRVGNEQFF; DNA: TGCAGTGCTAGTGACCGGGTTGGCAATGAGCAGTTCTTC
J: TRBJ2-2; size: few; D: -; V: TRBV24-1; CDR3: CATSDRTPGELFF; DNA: TGTGCCACCAGTGACCGGACCCCCGGGGAGCTGTTTTTT
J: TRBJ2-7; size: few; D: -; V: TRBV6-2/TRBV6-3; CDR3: CASSYLMQGGYEQYF; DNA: TGTGCCAGCAGTTACTTAATGCAAGGAGGTTACGAGCAGTACTTC
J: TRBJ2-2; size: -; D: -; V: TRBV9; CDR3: CASSVEPGNTGELFF; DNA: TGTGCCAGCAGCGTAGAGCCGGGAAACACCGGGGAGCTGTTTTTT
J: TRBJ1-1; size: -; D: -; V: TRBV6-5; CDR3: CASSYPWNGGNTEAFF; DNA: TGTGCCAGCAGTTACCCCTGGAACGGGGGAAACACTGAAGCTTTCTTT
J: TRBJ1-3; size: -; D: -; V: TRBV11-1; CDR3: CASSPDGLSIYF; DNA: TGTGCCAGCAGCCCGGACGGTCTTTCCATATATTTT
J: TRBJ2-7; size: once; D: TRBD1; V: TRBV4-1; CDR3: CASSQASGQGYEQYF; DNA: TGCGCCAGCAGCCAAGCTAGTGGACAGGGCTACGAGCAGTACTTC
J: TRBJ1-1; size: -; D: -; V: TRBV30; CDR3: CAGGYQLTEAFF; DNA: TGTGCCGGCGGGTATCAACTCACTGAAGCTTTCTTT
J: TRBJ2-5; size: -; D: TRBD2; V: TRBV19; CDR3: CATRTSGGKTQYF; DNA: TGTGCCACCAGGACTAGCGGGGGCAAGACCCAGTACTTC
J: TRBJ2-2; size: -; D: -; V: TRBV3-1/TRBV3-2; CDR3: CASSQVMVGELFF; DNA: TGTGCCAGCAGCCAAGTCATGGTCGGGGAGCTGTTTTTT
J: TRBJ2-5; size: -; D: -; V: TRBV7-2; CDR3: CASSGGAQETQYF; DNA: TGTGCCAGCAGCGGGGGGGCGCAAGAGACCCAGTACTTC
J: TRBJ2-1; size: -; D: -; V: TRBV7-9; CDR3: CASSLRAHNEQFF; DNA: TGTGCCAGCAGCTTACGTGCCCACAATGAGCAGTTCTTC
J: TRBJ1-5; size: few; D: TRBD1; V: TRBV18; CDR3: CASSPSGTGDQPQHF; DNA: TGTGCCAGCTCTCCCTCAGGGACAGGGGATCAGCCCCAGCATTTT
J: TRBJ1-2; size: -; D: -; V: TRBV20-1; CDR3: CSASRVDGYTF; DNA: TGCAGTGCTAGTAGGGTGGATGGCTACACCTTC
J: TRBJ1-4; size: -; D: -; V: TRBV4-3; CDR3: CASSQGRQVTNEKLFF; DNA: TGCGCCAGCAGCCAGGGTCGACAGGTTACCAATGAAAAACTGTTTTTT
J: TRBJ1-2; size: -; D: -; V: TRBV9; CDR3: CASSNGRAGYTF; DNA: TGTGCCAGCAGCAACGGGAGGGCGGGCTACACCTTC
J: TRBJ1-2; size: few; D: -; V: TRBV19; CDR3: CASSIGGVYGYTF; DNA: TGTGCCAGTAGTATTGGGGGCGTTTATGGCTACACCTTC
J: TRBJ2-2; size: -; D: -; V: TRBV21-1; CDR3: CASSKGRTGALNTGELFF; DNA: TGTGCCAGCAGCAAAGGCAGGACAGGGGCTTTAAACACCGGGGAGCTGTTTTTT